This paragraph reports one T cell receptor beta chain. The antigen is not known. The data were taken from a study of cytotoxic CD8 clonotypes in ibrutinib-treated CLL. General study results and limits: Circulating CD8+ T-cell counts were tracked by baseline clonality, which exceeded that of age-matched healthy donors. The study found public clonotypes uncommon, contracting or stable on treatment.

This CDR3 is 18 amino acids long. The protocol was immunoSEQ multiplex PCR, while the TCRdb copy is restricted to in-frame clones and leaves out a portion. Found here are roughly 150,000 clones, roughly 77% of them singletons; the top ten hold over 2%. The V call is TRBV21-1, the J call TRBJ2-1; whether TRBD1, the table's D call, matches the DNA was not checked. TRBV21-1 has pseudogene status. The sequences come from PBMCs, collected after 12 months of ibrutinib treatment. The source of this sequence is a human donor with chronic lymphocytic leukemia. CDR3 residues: CASSEALQGVRHRNEQFF. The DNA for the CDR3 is TGTGCCAGCAGCGAAGCACTACAGGGGGTGAGGCATCGCAATGAGCAGTTCTTC.